Here is one T cell receptor beta chain with its context. The data were obtained in a study of blood T cell repertoires in COVID-19. On the study more broadly: PBMCs, B-cell-depleted T cells, or T cells provided the cDNA or gDNA that made up the material.

In the original processing: How many nucleated cells were present was estimated from reference gene primer amplification. Repertoires were generated with immunoSEQ multiplex PCR, while TCRdb's copy carries only in-frame clones and drops some. V, J and clone size are taken as reported in that table, and D and trimming were inferred from the DNA itself. Found here are 25,000 to 30,000 clones, 76% of them singletons; the top ten hold approximately 40%. Sequencing was carried out using peripheral blood. This sequence was found in a man aged 65-85 years with acute or convalescent COVID-19.

The CDR3 coding sequence is TGTGCCAGCTCAAAAGACGGCGGAGCGATCCACTTT. It translates to CASSKDGGAIHF. V gene TRBV18 combines with J gene TRBJ1-6; no reliable D call. The V end lost 5 bases, the J end lost 17 bases, and 16 bases lay between the germline ends. Germline V gives CDR1 KGHSH, CDR2 LQKENI. This CDR3 is 12 amino acids long.